This T cell receptor (beta chain) originates from a study of CD8+ T cells in alopecia areata (dated by TCRdb to about 2018). Notes on the research overall: The treated patients took part in an open-label pilot trial in which moderate-to-severe alopecia areata was treated with oral tofacitinib at 5 to 10 mg twice daily. To study T cell clonal expansion in alopecia areata, the researchers applied high-throughput TCRbeta sequencing to both the C3H/HeJ mouse model and human patients. RNA was extracted with the PAXgene miRNA kit for fixed scalp, the miRNeasy kit for PBMCs, and the RNeasy kit for mouse skin. Human TCRbeta sequencing covered scalp tissue and sorted CD4+ and CD8+ peripheral blood T cells from patchy and totalis/universalis alopecia areata patients and healthy controls. Clonality in the scalp was compared among normal scalp (n=4), patchy alopecia areata scalp (n=8), and alopecia totalis/universalis scalp (n=8). TCRbeta CDR3 regions were amplified by immunoSEQ multiplex PCR with 35 Vbeta forward and 13 Jbeta reverse primers. Patients stayed on tofacitinib for 6 to 18 months and then had 6 months of follow-up off drug so that delayed response and recurrence could be assessed. Tofacitinib-treated patients had biopsies at baseline and at 4 and 24 weeks of treatment, with a later scalp biopsy in several patients.

Beyond this particular receptor, the publication reports: Higher clonality and more expanded CD8+ clones were observed in lesional scalp than in normal scalp, particularly in alopecia totalis/universalis, a finding suggestive of antigenic drive. Scalp TCR repertoire analysis is complicated because resident alphabeta T cells in normal human skin are also sequenced, whereas mouse skin is dominated by gammadelta T cells. Shared TCR sequences between patients were less evident than in mice, which may be partly attributable to HLA diversity in the patient population.

Lesional scalp punch biopsies and peripheral blood were obtained from alopecia areata patients. Scalp biopsies from humans were placed right away in PAXgene tissue containers for fixation. The library relied on the immunoSEQ multiplex PCR assay. For TCR sequencing, RNA was extracted from every sample and reverse transcribed into cDNA to serve as template. SuperScript III was used to make first-strand cDNA, primed with a 2:1 mix of oligo-dT and random hexamers. A synthetic immune receptor repertoire was used to assess amplification bias, and residual bias was removed computationally. As for the authors' bioinformatics: Raw reads were preprocessed to remove errors, and CDR3 was defined by IMGT conventions from the conserved cysteine to phenylalanine. Clonality was computed by normalizing Shannon entropy by log2 of the number of productive unique TCRs and subtracting the result from 1. CD4 or CD8 identity of scalp clones was inferred by cross-referencing scalp TCRbeta sequences with sorted blood CD4 and CD8 repertoires. TCRdb took this table from immuneACCESS and kept in-frame rearrangements with V and J called. Such tables lack part of the clones; where checked against another copy, unresolved V genes explain under half of the gap, and the rest is unexplained. V, J and clone size are those of that table, while D and trimming were read from the DNA. The sample table contains about 5,900 clones; only one count was recorded for less than 65% of them. About 13% of the sample is in the top ten clones.

To note about this clone: Its antigen is currently not known. Per-base quality was not reported, and no clone a single base away is much larger than it.

CDR1 and CDR2, per the germline V gene (reference sequence), are GTSNPN and SVGIG. V and J are truncated by 3 bases and 7 bases respectively, leaving an intervening sequence of 13 bases. The CDR3 measures 12 amino acids from cysteine to phenylalanine. Here the CDR3 DNA is all that survives: 36 bases in frame from base 1. The origin of this receptor is a human donor with alopecia areata. Sequencing was carried out using skin. The V gene is TRBV30 and the J gene is TRBJ2-7; the D gene is perhaps TRBD1, on 5 matching bases. The nucleotides are TGTGCCTGGAGAACAGGAAAGGAGGAGCAGTACTTC. Its translation reads: CAWRTGKEEQYF. Supplemented by the reference TRBV30 and TRBJ2-7 proteins around the CDR3, the complete variable domain is SQTIHQWPATLVQPVGSPLSLECTVEGTSNPNLYWYRQAAGRGLQLLFYSVGIGQISSEVPQNLSASRPQDRQFILSSKKLLLSDSGFYLCAWRTGKEEQYFGPGTRLTVT.